This T cell receptor beta chain was obtained from a study of T cells in Graves' hyperthyroidism and ophthalmopathy. Broader study findings: Blood shared most expanded thyroid clonotypes above 0.001.

V lost 3 bases and J 1 base, leaving 11 bases between the germline ends. There are 15 residues in the CDR3. Germline V lookup: CDR1 SGHTA, CDR2 FQGNSA. A note on this clonotype: Its antigen is not identified.

TCR beta CDR3 sequences were amplified from RNA transcripts. Initially, a first-round RT-PCR of the TCR CDR3 employed the HTBI primer set. One entry per CDR3 protein, called by TCRdb with MiXCR from the multiplex PCR reads. Here the sample spans under 650,000 distinct CDR3 sequences, roughly 15% being singletons. The sequence was collected from a woman younger than 45 with Graves' hyperthyroidism. J is TRBJ2-3 and V is TRBV7-2; D is ambiguous. Sequencing was done on a sample of blood. The CDR3 DNA follows: TGTGCCAGCAGCTTTACCCTTCGGGGCACAGATACGCAGTATTTT. This encodes CASSFTLRGTDTQYF.